Following are 14 T cell receptor beta chains from one sample sequenced in a study of shared T cell receptors in the human thymus. Profiled with immunoSEQ multiplex PCR; TCRdb holds only in-frame clones, not every one. The table records under 700,000 clones, around 82% of them present only once. These data were also reused for a study on human thymus T cells.

Sequences were obtained from thymocytes. These receptors were taken from a boy younger than two with a congenital heart defect.

This chain connects TRBV4-3 to TRBJ1-4; TRBD1 matches 9 bases. CDR1 and CDR2 from the germline V gene are LGHNA and YSLEER. The J segment lost 7 bases and the V segment lost 1 base, leaving 4 bases of the junction unmatched. The CDR3 has 15 residues. In nucleotides, the CDR3 is TGCGCCAGCAGCCAAGGTCGGACAGGGGCTGAAAAACTGTTTTTT. Translating gives CASSQGRTGAEKLFF.

This chain connects TRBV7-8 to TRBJ2-5, with 13 bases fitting TRBD2. Per germline, CDR1 SGHVS and CDR2 FQNEAQ. J lost 4 bases, V lost 1 base, and 6 bases had no gene match. The CDR3 is made up of 17 amino acids. Here the CDR3 DNA reads TGTGCCAGCAGCTTAGACCCGGGACTAGCGGGAACAGAGACCCAGTACTTC. It codes for CASSLDPGLAGTETQYF.

The rearrangement uses TRBV5-8 and TRBJ2-1; 8 bases fit TRBD2. Germline V gene lookup returns CDR1 SGHTS and CDR2 YDEGEE. The V gene end was trimmed by 3 bases and the J gene end by 0 bases; junction bases not matched to a gene: 5. This CDR3 has 16 residues. CDR3 DNA: TGTGCCAGCAGCTGGGGAGCGGGAGTCTCCTACAATGAGCAGTTCTTC. It translates to CASSWGAGVSYNEQFF.

The chain recombines TRBV19 with TRBJ1-5; a weak D match, TRBD1 (5 bases). CDR3 size: 16 residues. V was trimmed by 2 bases and J by 2 bases, leaving 13 bases between them. Germline CDR1 and CDR2: LNHDA and SQIVND (reference sequence). The CDR3 region is CASSITRGVGNQPQHF. CDR3 DNA sequence: TGTGCCAGTAGTATAACCCGGGGGGTGGGCAATCAGCCCCAGCATTTT.

The chain has TRBV27 and TRBJ1-2; possible D gene TRBD1, 5 bases. V lost 0 bases, J lost 6 bases, and 20 bases lay in between. Germline V gene lookup returns CDR1 MNHEY and CDR2 SMNVEV (reference sequence). This CDR3 has 17 residues. CDR3 sequence (DNA): TGTGCCAGCAGTTTATCGTGGAGGGACGAATGCGTGGATGGCTACACCTTC. This codes for CASSLSWRDECVDGYTF.

The chain employs TRBV28 and TRBJ2-7; 8 bases are a match to TRBD1. The junction had 19 bases not matched to a gene; V was cut back by 2 bases and J by 7 bases. This CDR3 region has 18 residues. The germline V gene has CDR1 MDHEN and CDR2 SYDVKM. The CDR3 protein is CASSLRTGDRQPSGEQYF. Written as DNA, the CDR3 is TGTGCCAGCAGTTTAAGGACCGGGGACAGGCAACCCTCGGGGGAGCAGTACTTC.

The gene calls are TRBV6-1 and TRBJ2-2, with 8 bases fitting TRBD2. Germline values: CDR1 MNHNS, CDR2 SASEGT. This CDR3 spans 14 amino acids. With 6 bases clipped from V and 4 bases from J, the junction kept 4 bases outside the gene matches. The DNA for the CDR3 is TGTGCCAGCAGCCAAGCGGGAGTCACCGGGGAGCTGTTTTTT. This codes for CASSQAGVTGELFF.

This clone was found once. V and J are TRBV5-6 and TRBJ2-2, with D perhaps matching TRBD2 (6 bases). Germline values: CDR1 SGHDT, CDR2 YYEEEE. This CDR3 comprises 14 residues. Trimming removed 0 bases from V and 6 bases from J, with 9 bases in between. The CDR3 DNA is TGTGCCAGCAGCTTGGGACTAGTGGCCGGGGAGCTGTTTTTT. This codes for CASSLGLVAGELFF.

The chain joins TRBV9 to TRBJ2-5; TRBD2 might be the D (5 bases). Germline V CDR1 and CDR2: SGDLS, YYNGEE. CDR3 size: 13 residues. Between the trimmed V and J ends, which lost 4 bases and 5 bases, there was a span of 12 bases. CDR3 protein: CASSTTRSETQYF. CDR3 DNA sequence: TGTGCCAGCAGCACTACTAGATCGGAGACCCAGTACTTC.

The rearrangement links TRBV6-5 to TRBJ2-1; TRBD1 is a possible D gene (6 bases). V gave up 5 bases and J gave up 4 bases, with 15 bases separating them. Germline CDR1 MNHEY, CDR2 SVGAGI. The CDR3 runs 15 residues. The CDR3: CASSTYRAWYNEQFF. As DNA, the CDR3 is TGTGCCAGCAGTACCTACAGGGCTTGGTACAATGAGCAGTTCTTC.

The J gene is TRBJ2-7, the V gene TRBV5-1; D possibly corresponds to TRBD1 (6 bases). The germline CDR1 and CDR2 sequences are SGHRS and YFSETQ. Trimming left V 4 bases short and J 5 bases short, with 10 bases between. The CDR3 consists of 12 residues. The CDR3 nucleotides read TGCGCCAGCAGCGGGGCAGGGGACGAGCAGTACTTC. Translated: CASSGAGDEQYF.

CDR3 coding DNA: TGTGCCAGCAGCAATGGACTTTCACCCTCCTACGAGCAGTACTTC. Encoded protein: CASSNGLSPSYEQYF. The rearrangement joins TRBV2 to TRBJ2-7; TRBD2 might be the D (5 bases). Germline loops: CDR1 SNHLY, CDR2 FYNNEI. There are 15 residues in the CDR3. V was pared by 6 bases and J by 0 bases, with 15 bases between.

In the case of this clone: This CDR3 is also generated by other DNA sequences in the sample. The CDR3 DNA follows: TGTGCCAGCAGTAGGCGGGGCAGCAATCAGCCCCAGCATTTT. This translates into CASSRRGSNQPQHF. This chain connects TRBV6-5 to TRBJ1-5, with D tentatively TRBD1 (5 bases). The CDR3 spans 14 residues. The germline CDR1 and CDR2 sequences are MNHEY and SVGAGI. V lost 5 bases and J lost 1, with 9 bases in between.

The rearrangement uses TRBV5-1 and TRBJ2-7, with D possibly being TRBD2 (5 bases). CDR1 and CDR2 (germline): SGHRS, YFSETQ. The length of the CDR3 is 17 residues. The V and J ends lost 6 bases and 4 bases respectively, with 26 bases between them. The CDR3 sequence is CASTKAGTGNRFYEQYF. The CDR3 nucleotides are TGCGCCAGCACCAAGGCCGGAACGGGGAACCGTTTTTACGAGCAGTACTTC.